This T cell receptor beta chain was retrieved from a study of blood T cells in healthy people across ages (dated by TCRdb to about 2015). For context, the study as a whole: In model experiments, template switching captured about one uniquely barcoded TCR beta cDNA molecule for every two T cells. To avoid experimental bias, donors of different ages were randomly spread across the sequencing lanes. The donors were split into four age groups: young (average 16 years), middle-aged (roughly 39), aged (62) and long-lived (82). To track age-related changes in TCR beta repertoire diversity, the study relied on deep sequencing normalized with unique cDNA molecular identifiers. Using the same blood draw, the study looked at two additional independent replicas of 1 million unique cDNA reads for two donors, one aged 18 to 29 and the other aged 80 or older. What the work shows at the level of the full study, not this receptor alone: A strong correlation was found between observed TCR beta diversity and the percentage of naive T cells measured by flow cytometry. Because donor CMV infection status was unknown, age-related changes in expanded clonotypes were potentially confounded. As age increased, observed TCR beta diversity per million T cells dropped in a roughly linear way, and a significant reduction was already evident by age approximately 40. Estimates of total diversity based on one million sequenced T cells were regarded as lower bounds and as underestimates. Compared with the aged group, the long-lived group had more naive CD4+ T cells, fewer expanded clones and increased TCR diversity, a pattern suggesting age selection. Since profiling was done on bulk unsorted PBMCs, naive and antigen-experienced compartments could not be conclusively compared.

With regard to this clonotype: Its antigen has not been determined. Nothing much larger sits one base from this clone, and base qualities are not available.

Library method: 5' RACE. TCRdb records Illumina HiSeq 2500 as the sequencer. A second PCR of about 7 to 12 cycles was run with a J-beta primer mix and a sample-barcoded 5' primer. A template-switch 5' adaptor carrying 12 random nucleotides introduced a unique molecular identifier onto each TCR beta cDNA molecule. At least 2.5 million CDR3-containing paired-end reads were obtained from each sample. First-strand cDNA was synthesized from all RNA with the Mint cDNA synthesis kit, primed by a TRBC-specific oligonucleotide. After uracil-DNA glycosylase treatment, a first 18-cycle PCR used universal primers M1SS and BC2_uni_R on all cDNA. From the authors' description of their analysis: Each sample was normalized by randomly selecting 1 million high-quality reads, each carrying a distinct molecular identifier. Instead of being binned into consensus sequences, reads that shared molecular identifiers were thrown out. MiTCR, set to a Q25 quality threshold and the strictest error-elimination algorithm, was used for CDR3 identification, clonotype clustering and error correction. A nonparametric unseen species model using Euler transformation provided a lower-bound estimate of total TCR beta diversity. TCRdb redid the processing of the public reads, applying fastp at Q25 and MiXCR, and retained in-frame beta chains. Each CDR3 protein gets just one entry, which takes the most common genes and DNA from the rows behind it. TCRdb's processing, not the study's, gives the V and J calls here. The sample includes about a million distinct CDR3 sequences, with 35% to 40% observed a single time. Around 13% of the sample belongs to the ten largest clones.

From the cysteine up to the phenylalanine, the CDR3 has a length of 16 residues. The sequence is cut down to CDR3 DNA, 48 bases in frame from base 1. Via the germline V gene, CDR1 is SGHRS and CDR2 YFSETQ. Trimming leaves V shorter by 6 bases and J shorter by 4 bases, with the junction holding 13 bases beyond the gene matches. Donors were about 36 systemically healthy Caucasian individuals from Russia aged roughly 6 to 100 years. Each donor gave roughly 11 milliliters of peripheral blood, drawn into EDTA-treated Vacutainer tubes. Ficoll-Paque density-gradient centrifugation was used to isolate PBMCs, with at least 7 million obtained per sample. Total RNA was extracted from PBMCs with Trizol reagent, with at least 6 micrograms obtained per sample. For every donor, an aliquot of PBMCs went through flow cytometry to measure the percentages of naive CD45RAhigh/CD27high T cells.

This TCR came from a man aged 18-30 years in good health. The sequencing input was blood. The sequence is built from TRBV5-1 and TRBJ2-7; 10 bases in the middle match TRBD2. Here the CDR3 is given as CASKRLAGSGSYEQYF. At the DNA level, the sequence is TGCGCCAGCAAGAGACTAGCGGGCTCTGGGTCTTACGAGCAGTACTTC.